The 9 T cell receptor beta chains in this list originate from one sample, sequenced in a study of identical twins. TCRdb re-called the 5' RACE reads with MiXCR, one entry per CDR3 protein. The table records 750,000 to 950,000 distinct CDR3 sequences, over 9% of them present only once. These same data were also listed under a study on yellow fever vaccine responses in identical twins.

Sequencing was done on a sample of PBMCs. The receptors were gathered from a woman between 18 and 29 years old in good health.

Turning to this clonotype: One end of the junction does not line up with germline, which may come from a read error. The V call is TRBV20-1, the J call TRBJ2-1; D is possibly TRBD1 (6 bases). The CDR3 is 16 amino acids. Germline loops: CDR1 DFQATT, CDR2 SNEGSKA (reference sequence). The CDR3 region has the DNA TGCTGTGCTAGAGAGTTTACAGGGATCTCCTACAATGAGCAGTTCTTC. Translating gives CCAREFTGISYNEQFF.

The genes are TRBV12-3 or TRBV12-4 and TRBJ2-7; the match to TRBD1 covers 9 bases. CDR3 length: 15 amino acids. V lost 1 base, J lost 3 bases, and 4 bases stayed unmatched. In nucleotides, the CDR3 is TGTGCCAGCAGTTTAGGGGGGACAGGGTTCTACGAGCAGTACGTC. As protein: CASSLGGTGFYEQYV.

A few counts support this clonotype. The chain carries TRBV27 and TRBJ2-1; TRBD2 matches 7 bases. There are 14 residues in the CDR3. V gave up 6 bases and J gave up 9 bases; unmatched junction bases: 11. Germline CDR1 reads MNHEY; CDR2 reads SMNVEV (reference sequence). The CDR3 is CASRRGAGWGEQFF. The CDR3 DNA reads TGTGCCAGCAGACGCGGAGCGGGATGGGGTGAGCAGTTCTTC.

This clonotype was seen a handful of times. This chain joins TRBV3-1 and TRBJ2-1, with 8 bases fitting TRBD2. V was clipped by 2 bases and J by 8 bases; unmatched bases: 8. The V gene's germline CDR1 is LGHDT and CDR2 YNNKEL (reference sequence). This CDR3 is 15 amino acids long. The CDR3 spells CASSQPAGEGDEQFF. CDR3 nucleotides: TGTGCCAGCAGCCAACCAGCGGGAGAGGGCGATGAGCAGTTCTTC.

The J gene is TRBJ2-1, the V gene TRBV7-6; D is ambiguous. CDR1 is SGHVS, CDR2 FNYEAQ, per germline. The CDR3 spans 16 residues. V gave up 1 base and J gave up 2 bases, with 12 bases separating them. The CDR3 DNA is TGTGCCAGCAGCTTAGGCGGCACCAATCCCTACAATGAGCAGTTCTTC. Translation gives CASSLGGTNPYNEQFF.

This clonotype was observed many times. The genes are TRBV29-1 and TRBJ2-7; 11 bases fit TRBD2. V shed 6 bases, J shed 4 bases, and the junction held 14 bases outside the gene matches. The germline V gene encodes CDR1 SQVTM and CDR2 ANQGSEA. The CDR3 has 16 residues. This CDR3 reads CSVSAGTSGSKYEQYF. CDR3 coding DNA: TGCAGCGTAAGCGCCGGGACTAGCGGATCCAAGTACGAGCAGTACTTC.

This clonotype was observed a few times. The CDR3 DNA reads TGTGCCATCAGAACTGGGACGGGTAACACCGGGGAGCTGTTTTTT. Translating it yields CAIRTGTGNTGELFF. The V call is TRBV10-3, the J call TRBJ2-2; the D gene could be TRBD1 or TRBD2 (5 bases each). The germline V gene encodes CDR1 ENHRY and CDR2 SYGVKD. The CDR3 runs 15 residues. Trimming removed 6 bases at V and 2 bases at J, with 13 bases between.

The CDR3 spells CANIPDSSGYEQYF. In nucleotides, the CDR3 is TGTGCCAACATACCGGACAGCTCCGGCTACGAGCAGTACTTC. This chain joins TRBV6-4 and TRBJ2-7; perhaps TRBD1 as D (6 bases). The germline CDR1 and CDR2 sequences are MRHNA and SNTAGT. The CDR3 length is 14 residues. Trimming cost V 10 bases and J 3 bases, with 19 bases left between them.

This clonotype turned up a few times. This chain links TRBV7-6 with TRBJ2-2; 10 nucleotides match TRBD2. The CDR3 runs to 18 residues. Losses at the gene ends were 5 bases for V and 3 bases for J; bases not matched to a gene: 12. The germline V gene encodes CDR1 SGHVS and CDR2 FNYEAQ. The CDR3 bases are TGTGCCAGCAGCCAACTTACCGGGACTAGCGAATACACCGGGGAGCTGTTTTTT. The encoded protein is CASSQLTGTSEYTGELFF.